This T cell receptor beta chain emerged from a study of blood T cell repertoires in COVID-19. Germline values: CDR1 SNHLY, CDR2 FYNNEI. The V and J ends lost 6 bases and 8 bases respectively, with 13 bases between them. The CDR3 is made up of 13 amino acids. TCRdb's table, derived via immunoSEQ multiplex PCR, lists solely in-frame clones and lacks some. Of 53,000 or so clones in the sample, over 75% are singletons; the top ten hold approximately 6.2%. Sequencing was performed on peripheral blood. This clonotype was sampled from a man between 35 and 55 years old with acute or convalescent COVID-19. The chain has TRBV2 and TRBJ1-4; no clear D. This CDR3 is CASRRGLDEKLFF. In nucleotides, the CDR3 is TGTGCCAGCAGACGCGGGTTGGACGAAAAACTGTTTTTT.